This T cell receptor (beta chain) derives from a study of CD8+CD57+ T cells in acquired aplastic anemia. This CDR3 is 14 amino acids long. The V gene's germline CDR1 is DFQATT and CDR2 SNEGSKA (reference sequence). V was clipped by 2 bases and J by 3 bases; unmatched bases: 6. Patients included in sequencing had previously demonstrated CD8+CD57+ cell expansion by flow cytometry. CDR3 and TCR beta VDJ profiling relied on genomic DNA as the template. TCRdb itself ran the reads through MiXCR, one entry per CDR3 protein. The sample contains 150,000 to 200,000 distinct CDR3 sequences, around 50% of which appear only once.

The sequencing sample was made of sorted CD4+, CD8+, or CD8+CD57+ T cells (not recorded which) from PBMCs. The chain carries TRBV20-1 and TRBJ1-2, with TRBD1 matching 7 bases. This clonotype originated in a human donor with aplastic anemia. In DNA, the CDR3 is TGCAGTGCTAGAAGGAGCGGGACAGACTATGGCTACACCTTC. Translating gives CSARRSGTDYGYTF.